These 7 T cell receptor beta chains came from one sample sequenced in a study of blood T cell repertoires in COVID-19. TCRdb's copy holds only in-frame clones and misses some; the assay was immunoSEQ multiplex PCR. The sample has hundreds of thousands of clones, around 87% seen once. Sequencing was carried out using PBMCs or T cells enriched from blood (not recorded which). Receptors were obtained from a man aged 30 to 45 who had recovered from COVID-19.

This chain joins TRBV24-1 and TRBJ2-7; 11 nucleotides line up with TRBD2. The V gene end was trimmed by 4 bases and the J gene end by 3 bases; junction bases not matched to a gene: 4. The length of the CDR3 is 15 residues. Germline CDR1 KGHDR, CDR2 SFDVKD. The CDR3 coding sequence is TGTGCCACCAGTGACCGTACTAGCGGGAGCTACGAGCAGTACTTC. This encodes CATSDRTSGSYEQYF.

The chain carries TRBV12-3 or TRBV12-4 and TRBJ1-2; D is ambiguous. The CDR3 covers 13 residues. V was pared by 4 bases and J by 7 bases, with 13 bases between. The chain's CDR3 is CASSWVEARGYTF. CDR3 DNA sequence: TGTGCCAGCAGTTGGGTGGAGGCCCGTGGCTACACCTTC.

J is TRBJ2-7 and V is TRBV3-1 (or the pseudogene TRBV3-2); 11 bases are a match to TRBD2. Germline lookup yields CDR1 LGHDT and CDR2 YNNKEL (reference sequence). The CDR3 has 15 residues. J was trimmed by 3 bases and V by 4 bases; bases with no gene match: 5. CDR3 DNA: TGTGCCAGCAGCCGTGGGACTAGCGGCTTCTACGAGCAGTACTTC. As protein: CASSRGTSGFYEQYF.

This clone was found many times. This rearrangement joins TRBV4-2 to TRBJ1-6; the D gene is possibly TRBD1 (6 bases). Germline-derived CDR1 and CDR2 are LGHNA and YNFKEQ. The germline V and J ends were trimmed by 0 bases and 5 bases, with 14 bases remaining between them. This CDR3 has 17 residues. This CDR3 is CASSQDIVGQNNSPLHF. CDR3 DNA: TGTGCCAGCAGCCAAGATATAGTGGGACAAAATAATTCACCCCTCCACTTT.

The genes are TRBV28 and TRBJ1-1; TRBD1 might be the D (5 bases). There are 13 residues in the CDR3. Germline V gene sequence: CDR1 MDHEN, CDR2 SYDVKM. The V and J ends lost 8 bases and 3 bases respectively, with 13 bases between them. The CDR3 nucleotides read TGTGCCAGCGGGGGAGGGGATTACACTGAAGCTTTCTTT. It yields the protein CASGGGDYTEAFF.

The rearrangement uses TRBV5-1 and TRBJ2-7, with 7 bases fitting TRBD1. This CDR3 is 15 amino acids long. V gave up 5 bases and J gave up 0 bases; unmatched junction bases: 8. Germline CDR1 and CDR2: SGHRS and YFSETQ. The CDR3 region is CASSYGQAISYEQYF. DNA of the CDR3: TGCGCCAGCAGTTACGGACAGGCGATCTCCTACGAGCAGTACTTC.

This clone was seen once. The rearrangement links TRBV3-1 (or the pseudogene TRBV3-2) to TRBJ1-2, with 7 positions matching TRBD1. Germline-derived CDR1 and CDR2 are LGHDT and YNNKEL (reference sequence). This CDR3 contains 14 residues. Germline trimming cut 3 bases from V and 4 bases from J; bases unmatched to any gene: 5. The CDR3 loop is CASSHPTGVYGYTF. CDR3 bases: TGTGCCAGCAGCCATCCCACAGGGGTCTATGGCTACACCTTC.